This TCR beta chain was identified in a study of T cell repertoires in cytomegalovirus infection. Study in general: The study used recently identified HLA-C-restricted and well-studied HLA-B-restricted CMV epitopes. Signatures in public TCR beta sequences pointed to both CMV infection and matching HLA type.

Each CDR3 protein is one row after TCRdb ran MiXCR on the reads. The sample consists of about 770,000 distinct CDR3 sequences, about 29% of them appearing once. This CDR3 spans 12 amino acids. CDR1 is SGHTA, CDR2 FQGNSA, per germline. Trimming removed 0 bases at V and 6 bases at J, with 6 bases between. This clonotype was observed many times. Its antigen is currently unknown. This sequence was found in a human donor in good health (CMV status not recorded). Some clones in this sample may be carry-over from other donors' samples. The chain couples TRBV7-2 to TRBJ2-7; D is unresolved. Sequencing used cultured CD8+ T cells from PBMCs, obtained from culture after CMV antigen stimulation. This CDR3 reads CASSLAQVEQYV. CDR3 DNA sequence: TGTGCCAGCAGCTTAGCGCAGGTCGAGCAGTACGTC.